This is a list of T cell receptor beta chains from one sample in a study of T cells in Graves' hyperthyroidism and ophthalmopathy. TCRdb redid the calling of the multiplex PCR reads with MiXCR, one entry per CDR3 protein. The repertoire includes about 640,000 distinct CDR3 sequences, less than 25% of them detected once, and roughly 30% sits in the top ten. Source material: blood. These TCRs come from a man between 25 and 39 years old with Graves' ophthalmopathy. The CDR3 runs from the conserved cysteine through the conserved F or W. Each record gives: J gene, D gene, clone size, V gene, CDR3 protein, CDR3 DNA. A D gene is named only where the DNA matches it firmly. Size tells how often a clone was seen (once, few, many) or the class of an expanded clone, and some rows leave it out.

TRBJ2-3	-	-	TRBV3-1	CASSHRRVNTDTQYF	TGTGCCAGCAGCCATCGAAGAGTAAACACAGATACGCAGTATTTT
TRBJ2-7	-	-	TRBV4-1	CASSQVLTGEQYF	TGCGCCAGCAGCCAAGTTTTAACAGGCGAGCAGTACTTC
TRBJ1-2	-	few	TRBV4-2	CASSQDPPRPNYGYTF	TGTGCCAGCAGCCAAGATCCCCCCAGGCCCAACTATGGCTACACCTTC
TRBJ2-1	-	many	TRBV5-1	CASHPGWLGNEQFF	TGCGCCAGCCACCCTGGGTGGCTTGGCAATGAGCAGTTCTTC
TRBJ2-7	-	-	TRBV18	CASSVQGGTYEQYF	TGTGCCAGCAGCGTGCAGGGAGGAACCTACGAGCAGTACTTC
TRBJ1-1	-	many	TRBV13	CASSPGGSLPEAFF	TGTGCCAGCAGCCCTGGGGGAAGCCTACCTGAAGCTTTCTTT
TRBJ2-7	-	few	TRBV28	CASSLRIRSSYEQYF	TGTGCCAGCAGTTTAAGAATCCGTTCCTCCTACGAGCAGTACTTC
TRBJ2-3	TRBD1	-	TRBV24-1	CATSDNRGLKTDTQYF	TGTGCCACCAGTGACAACAGGGGGCTGAAGACAGATACGCAGTATTTT
TRBJ2-1	TRBD2	-	TRBV5-5	CASSTDPSGRARGFGQFF	TGTGCCAGCAGCACTGATCCTAGCGGGAGGGCGAGGGGGTTCGGGCAGTTCTTC
TRBJ2-1	TRBD2	many	TRBV27	CASSRGLADNEQFF	TGTGCCAGCAGTCGGGGACTAGCGGACAATGAGCAGTTCTTC
TRBJ2-1	TRBD2	few	TRBV9	CASSGGLAGVFHEQFF	TGTGCCAGCAGCGGAGGACTAGCGGGAGTGTTTCATGAGCAGTTCTTC
TRBJ2-2	-	-	TRBV6-1	CASSQLDTGELFF	TGTGCCAGCAGTCAGTTGGACACCGGGGAGCTGTTTTTT
TRBJ2-7	TRBD2	few	TRBV20-1	CSANNRDYVYEQYF	TGCAGTGCTAACAACCGGGACTATGTCTACGAGCAGTACTTC
TRBJ2-5	TRBD1	-	TRBV7-9	CASATEGGGLSQETQYF	TGTGCCAGCGCAACCGAAGGGGGCGGATTAAGTCAAGAGACCCAGTACTTC
TRBJ1-6	-	few	TRBV11-2	CASSPTTLWDSPLHF	TGTGCCAGCAGCCCGACGACCCTCTGGGATTCACCCCTCCACTTT
TRBJ2-7	-	-	TRBV20-1	CSAGVAYEQYF	TGCAGTGCTGGGGTCGCGTACGAGCAGTACTTC
TRBJ1-4	-	-	TRBV6-6	CASSYSLGDAALFF	TGTGCCAGCAGTTACTCTTTAGGTGATGCCGCCCTGTTTTTT
TRBJ2-3	TRBD2	-	TRBV7-9	CASSSGRAWDTQYF	TGTGCCAGCTCAAGCGGGAGGGCCTGGGATACGCAGTATTTT
TRBJ1-5	-	few	TRBV6-2/TRBV6-3	CASSYNSNQPQHF	TGTGCCAGCAGCTACAATAGCAATCAGCCCCAGCATTTT
TRBJ2-1	-	-	TRBV4-1	CASSQVKFTEQFF	TGCGCCAGCAGCCAAGTCAAGTTCACGGAGCAGTTCTTC
TRBJ1-4	-	few	TRBV5-1	CASSLVANEKLFF	TGCGCCAGCAGCTTGGTAGCTAATGAAAAACTGTTTTTT
TRBJ1-2	TRBD1	-	TRBV14	CASSHSGTGGLGYTF	TGTGCCAGCAGCCACTCCGGGACAGGGGGGTTAGGCTACACCTTC
TRBJ2-1	TRBD1	few	TRBV18	CASSPSTGGYEQFF	TGTGCCAGCTCACCGTCGACAGGGGGCTATGAGCAGTTCTTC
TRBJ2-1	-	many	TRBV5-1	CASSVMLATNEQFF	TGCGCCAGCAGCGTGATGTTAGCGACCAATGAGCAGTTCTTC
TRBJ2-1	TRBD2	few	TRBV30	CAWSPGLAGEQFF	TGTGCCTGGAGCCCGGGACTAGCGGGGGAGCAGTTCTTC
TRBJ2-7	-	many	TRBV11-2	CASSLGLMGTGSSYEQYF	TGTGCCAGCAGCTTAGGTCTAATGGGGACGGGGAGCTCCTACGAGCAGTACTTC
TRBJ1-5	-	few	TRBV29-1	CSVLIPDQPQHF	TGCAGCGTTCTTATACCGGATCAGCCCCAGCATTTT
TRBJ2-7	-	few	TRBV27	CASSWSPTYEQHF	TGTGCCAGCAGTTGGAGTCCCACCTACGAGCAGCACTTC
TRBJ2-1	TRBD2	once	TRBV10-3	CAISPSSGRGLDEQFF	TGTGCCATCAGTCCGTCTAGCGGGAGGGGATTGGATGAGCAGTTCTTC
TRBJ2-7	-	many	TRBV5-6	CASSLGLGGSYEQYF	TGTGCCAGCAGCTTGGGGCTTGGGGGCTCCTACGAGCAGTACTTC
TRBJ2-7	TRBD1	-	TRBV4-2	CASSQDRGTARNEQYF	TGTGCCAGCAGCCAAGATCGTGGGACAGCGCGCAACGAGCAGTACTTC
TRBJ2-5	-	-	TRBV9	CASSAQGGTGQTQYF	TGTGCCAGCAGCGCCCAGGGGGGGACGGGTCAGACCCAGTACTTC
TRBJ1-4	-	few	TRBV5-5	CASSSFPRAGQEKLFF	TGTGCCAGCAGCTCCTTCCCCAGGGCAGGACAGGAAAAACTGTTTTTT
TRBJ1-1	-	few	TRBV20-1	CSARVVGKSGLNTEAFF	TGCAGTGCTAGAGTCGTCGGAAAATCGGGGCTGAACACTGAAGCTTTCTTT
TRBJ2-1	-	many	TRBV6-2/TRBV6-3	CASSPSGQGVYNEQFF	TGTGCCAGCAGTCCTAGCGGACAGGGAGTTTACAATGAGCAGTTCTTC
TRBJ1-5	-	few	TRBV5-6	CASSLAGGRVDQPQHF	TGTGCCAGCAGCTTGGCCGGCGGCAGGGTGGATCAGCCCCAGCATTTT
TRBJ1-1	-	-	TRBV19	CASSGRGSKDTEAFF	TGTGCCAGTAGTGGCAGGGGTAGTAAAGACACTGAAGCTTTCTTT
TRBJ2-2	-	-	TRBV2	CASTMGRTNTGELFF	TGTGCCAGCACCATGGGACGTACGAACACCGGGGAGCTGTTTTTT
TRBJ1-1	TRBD1	many	TRBV5-1	CASSLQGQLNTEAFF	TGTGCCAGCAGCTTACAGGGGCAGTTGAACACTGAAGCTTTCTTT
TRBJ1-5	-	few	TRBV5-6	CASSFGWSAEGPQHF	TGTGCCAGCAGCTTTGGTTGGTCGGCGGAGGGGCCCCAGCATTTT
TRBJ2-3	-	-	TRBV7-2	CASSFYTPTDTQYF	TGTGCCAGCAGCTTTTATACGCCGACGGATACGCAGTATTTT
TRBJ2-4	-	few	TRBV11-2	CASSLETGENIQYF	TGTGCCAGCAGCTTAGAGACGGGGGAAAACATTCAGTACTTC
TRBJ1-3	TRBD1	few	TRBV7-2	CASSSDRGPGNTIYF	TGTGCCAGCAGCTCAGACAGGGGGCCAGGAAACACCATATATTTT
TRBJ2-3	-	few	TRBV10-3	CAISAPADTQYF	TGTGCCATCAGTGCGCCGGCAGATACGCAGTATTTT